The subject of this entry is one T cell receptor beta chain. This specimen comes from a study of blood T cells in healthy people across ages. Trimming pared 3 bases from V and 5 bases from J, leaving 14 bases between. This CDR3 is 13 amino acids long. Germline CDR1 reads SQVTM; CDR2 reads ANQGSEA. For the second PCR, which ran for roughly 6 to 12 cycles, a sample-barcoded 5' primer and a J-beta primer mix were used. TCRdb redid the calling of the 5' RACE reads with MiXCR, one entry per CDR3 protein. The sample includes 650,000 to 1,000,000 distinct CDR3 sequences, about 47% of them seen just once. The source of this sequence is a man aged 80 or over in good health. The sequenced sample was blood. V and J are TRBV29-1 and TRBJ2-7, with D perhaps assigned TRBD1 or TRBD2 (5 bases each). The CDR3 DNA is TGCAGCGTTGATGAGGGGCGCATCCACGAGCAGTACTTC. It specifies CSVDEGRIHEQYF.